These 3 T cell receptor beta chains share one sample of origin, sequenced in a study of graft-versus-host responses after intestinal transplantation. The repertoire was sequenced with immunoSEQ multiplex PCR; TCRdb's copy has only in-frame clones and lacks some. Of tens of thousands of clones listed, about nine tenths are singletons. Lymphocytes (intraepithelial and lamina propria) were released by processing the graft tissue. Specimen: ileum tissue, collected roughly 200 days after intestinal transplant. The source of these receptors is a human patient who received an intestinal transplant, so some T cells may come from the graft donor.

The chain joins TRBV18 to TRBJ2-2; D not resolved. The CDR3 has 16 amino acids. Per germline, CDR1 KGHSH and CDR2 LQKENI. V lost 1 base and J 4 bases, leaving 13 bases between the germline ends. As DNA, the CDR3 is TGTGCCAGCTCACCACAGGGCAGCCTTATCACCGGGGAGCTGTTTTTT. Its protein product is CASSPQGSLITGELFF.

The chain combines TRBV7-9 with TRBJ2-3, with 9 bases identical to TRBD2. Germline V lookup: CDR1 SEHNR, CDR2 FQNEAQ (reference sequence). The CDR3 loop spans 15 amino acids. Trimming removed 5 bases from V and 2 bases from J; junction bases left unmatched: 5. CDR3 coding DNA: TGTGCCAGCAGCCCGAGCGGGGGGAACACAGATACGCAGTATTTT. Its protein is CASSPSGGNTDTQYF.

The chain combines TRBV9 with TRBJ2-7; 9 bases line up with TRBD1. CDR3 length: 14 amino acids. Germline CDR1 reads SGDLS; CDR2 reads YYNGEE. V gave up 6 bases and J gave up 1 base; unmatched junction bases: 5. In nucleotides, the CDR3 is TGTGCCAGCAACCCCGGGACAGGGTCCTACGAGCAGTACTTC. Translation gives CASNPGTGSYEQYF.